This T cell receptor beta chain was captured by sequencing in a study of CD8+CD57+ T cells in acquired aplastic anemia. As to this clonotype: The antigen remains unidentified.

Patients chosen for sequencing had shown CD8+CD57+ cell expansion by flow cytometry. Patient blood was sampled before any therapy had been received. General study points: Controls and patients did not differ significantly in CD8+ Simpson's diversity. Overlap between patients and controls comprised about 28 CD8+ CDR3 sequences.

Genomic DNA templated the TCR beta VDJ and CDR3 profiling. TCRdb analysed the reads with MiXCR anew, one entry per CDR3 protein. The sample yields just over 450,000 distinct CDR3 sequences, more than 25% seen once. Sequencing was carried out using sorted CD4+, CD8+, or CD8+CD57+ T cells (not recorded which) from PBMCs. The receptor was isolated from a human donor with aplastic anemia.

This CDR3 is CASSVAPIRDRVSTNEKLFF. CDR3 DNA: TGTGCCAGCAGCGTAGCTCCTATAAGGGACAGGGTGTCAACTAATGAAAAACTGTTTTTT. V and J are TRBV9 and TRBJ1-4, with 9 bases identical to TRBD1. The germline gives CDR1 SGDLS, CDR2 YYNGEE. The trim removed 0 bases at V and 0 bases at J, leaving 12 bases unmatched. The CDR3 runs 20 residues.